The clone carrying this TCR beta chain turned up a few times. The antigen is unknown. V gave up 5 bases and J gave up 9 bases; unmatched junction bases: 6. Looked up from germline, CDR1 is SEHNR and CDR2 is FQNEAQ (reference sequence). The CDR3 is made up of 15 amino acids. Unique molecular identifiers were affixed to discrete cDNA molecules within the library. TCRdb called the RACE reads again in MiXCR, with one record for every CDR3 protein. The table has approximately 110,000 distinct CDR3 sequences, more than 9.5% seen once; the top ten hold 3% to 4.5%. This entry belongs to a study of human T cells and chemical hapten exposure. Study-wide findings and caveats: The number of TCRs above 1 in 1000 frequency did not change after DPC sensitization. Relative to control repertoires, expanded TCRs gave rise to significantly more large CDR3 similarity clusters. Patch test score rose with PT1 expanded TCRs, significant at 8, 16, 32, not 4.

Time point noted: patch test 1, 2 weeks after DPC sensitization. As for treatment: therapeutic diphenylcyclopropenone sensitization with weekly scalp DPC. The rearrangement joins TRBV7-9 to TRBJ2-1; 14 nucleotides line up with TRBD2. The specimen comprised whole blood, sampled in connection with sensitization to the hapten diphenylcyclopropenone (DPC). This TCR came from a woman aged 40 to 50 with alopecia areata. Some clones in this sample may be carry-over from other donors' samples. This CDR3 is CASSRTSGGSPEQFF. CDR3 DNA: TGTGCCAGCAGCCGGACTAGCGGGGGGTCCCCTGAGCAGTTCTTC.